Presented here are 21 T cell receptor beta chains from one specimen sequenced in a study of T-cell memory formation after mild COVID-19. TCRdb reprocessed the 5' RACE reads via MiXCR and lists one record per CDR3 protein. The data contain roughly 280,000 distinct CDR3 sequences, around 16% of them singletons. The sample was PBMCs or a T cell subset sorted from them (not recorded which). These receptors all come from a man aged 18 to 30 who had mild COVID-19 (a few samples of this study predate the infection). Cell type and time point are not known.

This chain joins TRBV7-2 and TRBJ1-2; 7 bases match TRBD1. Trimming took 5 bases from V and 2 from J; bases not matched to a gene: 8. Germline lookup yields CDR1 SGHTA and CDR2 FQGNSA. This CDR3 has 15 residues. Here the CDR3 DNA reads TGTGCCAGCAGCGTGAACAGGGGAGCAAACTATGGCTACACCTTC. Translating it yields CASSVNRGANYGYTF. Based on the CDR3 plus reference TRBV7-2 and TRBJ1-2, the full variable domain is GAGVSQSPSNKVTEKGKDVELRCDPISGHTALYWYRQSLGQGLEFLIYFQGNSAPDKSGLPSDRFSAERTGGSVSTLTIQRTQQEDSAVYLCASSVNRGANYGYTFGSGTRLTVV.

V usage is TRBV3-1 and J usage is TRBJ2-1; 8 nucleotides align to TRBD2. Trimming at V came to 8 bases and at J to 10 bases, leaving 13 bases not matched to a gene. This CDR3 has 14 amino acids. Germline V gives CDR1 LGHDT, CDR2 YNNKEL (reference sequence). For the CDR3, the DNA is TGTGCCAGCTCCCTAGGGCGGGGGGCCCCCGAGCAGTTCTTC. It encodes CASSLGRGAPEQFF.

The chain links TRBV7-2 to TRBJ2-5; 7 bases match TRBD2. The junction had 9 bases not matched to a gene; V was cut back by 5 bases and J by 3 bases. Per germline, CDR1 SGHTA and CDR2 FQGNSA. The CDR3 covers 15 residues. Written as DNA, the CDR3 is TGTGCCAGCAGCGTGAGACTAGCTATGAAAGAGACCCAGTACTTC. It codes for CASSVRLAMKETQYF.

The chain couples TRBV6-2 or TRBV6-3 to TRBJ1-2, with a weak D call TRBD1 (5 bases). V was trimmed by 11 bases and J by 8 bases, leaving 12 bases between them. CDR1 and CDR2 (germline): MNHEY, SVGEGT. The CDR3 runs 10 residues. The CDR3 is CAAGPRGYTF. CDR3 nucleotides: TGTGCCGCGGGACCTCGCGGCTACACCTTC.

CDR3 nucleotides: TGTGCCAGCAGGCCAGGGCCCCGCTCTTATAGCAATCAGCCCCAGCATTTT. Amino acids: CASRPGPRSYSNQPQHF. The chain couples TRBV27 to TRBJ1-5; weak D call: TRBD1 (5 bases). Trimming cost V 6 bases and J 0 bases, with 18 bases left between them. The CDR3 spans 17 residues. Germline values: CDR1 MNHEY, CDR2 SMNVEV (reference sequence).

V gene TRBV6-1 combines with J gene TRBJ1-2; D is possibly TRBD1 (6 bases). This CDR3 is built from 15 residues. Trimming removed 4 bases at V and 4 bases at J, with 16 bases between. Germline CDR1 reads MNHNS; CDR2 reads SASEGT. The CDR3 spells CASSASGAGGYGYTF. For the CDR3, the DNA is TGTGCCAGCAGTGCTTCGGGGGCAGGCGGCTATGGCTACACCTTC.

This clonotype occurred a few times. The V call is TRBV20-1, the J call TRBJ2-7; D is ambiguous. Germline V gives CDR1 DFQATT, CDR2 SNEGSKA (reference sequence). Trimming cost V 1 base and J 6 bases, with 7 bases left between them. This CDR3 contains 11 residues. Here the CDR3 reads CSARVGSEQYV. DNA for the CDR3: TGCAGTGCTAGAGTTGGGTCCGAGCAGTACGTC.

The CDR3: CASSQEHSSYNSPLHF. The CDR3 region has the DNA TGCGCCAGCAGCCAAGAACACAGCTCCTATAATTCACCCCTCCACTTT. This chain connects TRBV4-3 to TRBJ1-6; D gene uncertain. Between the trimmed V and J ends, which lost 0 bases and 0 bases, there was a span of 6 bases. The germline CDR1 and CDR2 sequences are LGHNA and YSLEER. There are 16 residues in the CDR3.

The sample holds a few counts of this clonotype. The genes are TRBV7-9 and TRBJ1-6; D is ambiguous. The V gene lost 2 bases and the J gene lost 14 bases, with 16 bases spanning the gap. Germline V gives CDR1 SEHNR, CDR2 FQNEAQ (reference sequence). The CDR3 is 14 residues long. Here the CDR3 reads CASSLSTGSMTLHF. CDR3 bases: TGTGCCAGCAGCTTATCGACCGGCTCTATGACCCTCCACTTT. Based on the CDR3 plus reference TRBV7-9 and TRBJ1-6, the full variable domain is DTGVSQNPRHKITKRGQNVTFRCDPISEHNRLYWYRQTLGQGPEFLTYFQNEAQLEKSRLLSDRFSAERPKGSFSTLEIQRTEQGDSAMYLCASSLSTGSMTLHFGNGTRLTVT.

The V and J genes are TRBV6-5 and TRBJ2-5; maybe TRBD2 (7 bases). The ends were cut back, 5 bases at V and 5 bases at J, with 18 bases in the middle. The germline CDR1 and CDR2 sequences are MNHEY and SVGAGI. This CDR3 contains 15 residues. CDR3 amino acids: CASSRTRGEFETQYF. The CDR3 nucleotides are TGTGCCAGCAGTCGGACTAGGGGGGAGTTCGAGACCCAGTACTTC.

This clonotype has ten or more counts. The chain recombines TRBV4-1 with TRBJ2-7; the match to TRBD1 covers 7 bases. Trimming at V came to 4 bases and at J to 3 bases, leaving 3 bases not matched to a gene. Germline V gene data show CDR1 as MGHRA and CDR2 as YSYEKL. The CDR3 is 13 residues long. CDR3 residues: CASSRDSGYEQYF. CDR3 coding DNA: TGCGCCAGCAGCCGGGACAGTGGCTACGAGCAGTACTTC.

The chain has TRBV12-3 or TRBV12-4 and TRBJ2-7; D remains ambiguous. Deletions cut 6 bases from V and 7 bases from J, with 13 bases between. The CDR3 length is 12 residues. CDR3 coding DNA: TGTGCCAGCAGAGCAGGATCGGGTGAGCAGTACGTC. Protein: CASRAGSGEQYV.

This clonotype turned up a few times. CDR3 in amino acids: CASGLLSSNQPQHF. The CDR3 DNA sequence: TGTGCCAGCGGACTCCTGAGTAGCAATCAGCCCCAGCATTTT. This sequence joins TRBV28 and TRBJ1-5; D unresolved. Trimming cost V 8 bases and J 0 bases, with 11 bases left between them. The CDR3 is 14 residues long. Germline CDR1 MDHEN, CDR2 SYDVKM.

The chain combines TRBV5-6 with TRBJ1-1; D gene unclear. V shed 7 bases and J shed 1 base, with 14 bases lying between them. CDR1 is SGHDT, CDR2 YYEEEE, per germline. This CDR3 contains 14 residues. The CDR3 spells CASALGGENTEAFF. The DNA of the CDR3 is TGTGCCAGCGCCCTAGGAGGAGAGAACACTGAAGCTTTCTTT.

This clonotype was seen repeatedly, ten times or more. The chain recombines TRBV7-2 with TRBJ2-2; D tentatively fits TRBD1 or TRBD2 (6 bases each). The CDR3 consists of 15 residues. Per germline, CDR1 SGHTA and CDR2 FQGNSA. Trimming removed 4 bases at V and 7 bases at J, with 16 bases between. The CDR3 bases are TGTGCCAGCAGCTCGCAGGGGAGGATAAACGGGGAGCTGTTTTTT. The encoded protein is CASSSQGRINGELFF.

This clonotype came up a few times. J is TRBJ1-1 and V is TRBV7-9; D not certain. This CDR3 region has 14 residues. V was cut by 5 bases and J by 4 bases, with 14 bases left in between. Germline CDR1 is SEHNR and CDR2 is FQNEAQ (reference sequence). This CDR3 reads CASSATGLGTEAFF. DNA for the CDR3: TGTGCCAGCAGCGCGACGGGTTTGGGCACTGAAGCTTTCTTT.

The V gene is TRBV9, the J gene TRBJ2-3; TRBD2 matches at 11 bases. The CDR3 has 15 residues. The germline V gene has CDR1 SGDLS and CDR2 YYNGEE. The V segment lost 4 bases and the J segment 1 base; nucleotides outside the gene matches: 2. Written as DNA, the CDR3 is TGTGCCAGCAGCAAGACTAGCGGGGGCACAGATACGCAGTATTTT. Protein product: CASSKTSGGTDTQYF.

The rearrangement links TRBV18 to TRBJ2-7; 7 nucleotides match TRBD1. This CDR3 has 15 residues. J gave up 2 bases and V 4 bases, and 8 bases lay outside the gene matches. Per the germline V gene, CDR1 is KGHSH and CDR2 is LQKENI. CDR3 nucleotide sequence: TGTGCCAGCTCACGTAGGGGGCAAGGCACCTACGAGCAGTACTTC. This codes for CASSRRGQGTYEQYF.

This clonotype was found a few times. The gene calls are TRBV19 and TRBJ1-1; 7 bases align to TRBD1. Germline V lookup: CDR1 LNHDA, CDR2 SQIVND (reference sequence). Trimming took 4 bases from V and 1 from J; bases not matched to a gene: 3. The CDR3 length is 14 residues. The CDR3 DNA follows: TGTGCCAGTAGTAGGGACAGTCGGAACACTGAAGCTTTCTTT. Translation gives CASSRDSRNTEAFF. Using reference TRBV19 and TRBJ1-1 for the parts outside the CDR3, the full variable domain is DGGITQSPKYLFRKEGQNVTLSCEQNLNHDAMYWYRQDPGQGLRLIYYSQIVNDFQKGDIAEGYSVSREKKESFPLTVTSAQKNPTAFYLCASSRDSRNTEAFFGQGTRLTVV.

This chain uses TRBV12-3 or TRBV12-4 with TRBJ1-2, with D possibly matching TRBD1 (5 bases). Trimming shortened V by 8 bases and J by 2 bases, and 12 bases separated the two germline ends. The length of the CDR3 is 13 residues. The CDR3 is CASGWEGNYGYTF. The CDR3 bases are TGTGCCAGCGGATGGGAGGGGAACTATGGCTACACCTTC.

The CDR3 loop is CASSFRLAGELFF. The CDR3 DNA sequence: TGTGCCAGCAGTTTCAGACTAGCCGGGGAGCTGTTTTTT. The chain carries TRBV27 and TRBJ2-2, with D possibly TRBD2 on 6 matching bases. Germline V gene data show CDR1 as MNHEY and CDR2 as SMNVEV (reference sequence). The CDR3 consists of 13 residues. Trimming left V 3 bases short and J 6 bases short, with 8 bases between.